The clone carrying this T cell receptor beta chain showed up just once. Antigen: not known. V lost 7 bases, J lost 2 bases, and 13 bases stayed unmatched. The V gene's germline CDR1 is GTSNPN and CDR2 SVGIG (reference sequence). The CDR3 runs 15 residues. The sample is drawn from a study of T cell responses to AZD1222 COVID-19 vaccine. Study outcomes and limitations: Nearly half of unique spike-specific TCRs reportedly avoided B.1.351 and B.1.1.7 mutated regions.

Profiled with immunoSEQ multiplex PCR; TCRdb holds only in-frame clones, not every one. This table has fewer than 110,000 clones, 92% appearing once. The sequence derives from an adult who received the AZD1222 COVID-19 vaccine. V usage is TRBV30 and J usage is TRBJ1-1, with 7 bases fitting TRBD1. Sequences were derived from peripheral blood, sampled 28 days after the second AZD1222 dose. The CDR3 region is CALKIPGQRNTEAFF. The CDR3 DNA reads TGTGCCTTGAAGATTCCGGGACAGCGTAACACTGAAGCTTTCTTT.